This T cell receptor (beta chain) was sequenced for a study of blood T cells in healthy people across ages. In regard to this clonotype: The antigen is undetermined.

Total RNA was isolated from each sample in quantities of at least 6 micrograms. Using a J-beta primer mix together with a sample-barcoded 5' primer, a second PCR was run for about 6 to 12 cycles. TCRdb re-called the 5' RACE reads with MiXCR, one entry per CDR3 protein. The sample contains 650,000 to 700,000 distinct CDR3 sequences, approximately 52% of which appear only once. General study points: Older individuals had lower TCR beta diversity per million T cells (the decline was roughly linear). Estimates drawn from one million T cells were deemed to understate diversity.

Germline V gives CDR1 SGHAT, CDR2 FQNNGV. V was trimmed by 5 bases and J by 8 bases, leaving 22 bases between them. The CDR3 runs 16 residues. The chain recombines TRBV11-2 with TRBJ2-1; D perhaps matches TRBD1 (7 bases). The source is a woman of 80 years or more in good health. What was sequenced was blood. For the CDR3, the DNA is TGTGCCAGCAGCCACAACCCGGGACAGACGGGGGATGAGCAGTTCTTC. It yields the protein CASSHNPGQTGDEQFF.